This paragraph covers one T cell receptor beta chain sequence. The sample belongs to a study of T cell responses to AZD1222 COVID-19 vaccine. Measured with immunoSEQ multiplex PCR; TCRdb has only the in-frame clones, and not every one. This table has about 150,000 clones, about 90% appearing once. This CDR3 has 13 residues. The V and J ends lost 7 bases and 1 base respectively, with 7 bases between them. The germline gives CDR1 MDHEN, CDR2 SYDVKM. This TCR derives from an adult in good health. The rearrangement links TRBV28 to TRBJ2-2; D remains ambiguous. Sequences were derived from peripheral blood, sampled on day 0 of AZD1222 vaccination. This CDR3 reads CASKEGNTGELFF. CDR3 nucleotides: TGTGCCAGCAAGGAAGGGAACACCGGGGAGCTGTTTTTT.